Listed below are T cell receptor beta chains from one sample, sequenced in a study of CD8+CD57+ T cells in acquired aplastic anemia. TCRdb recomputed calls from the reads with MiXCR, one row per CDR3 protein. The repertoire includes hundreds of thousands of distinct CDR3 sequences, 65% to 80% of them detected once, and under 4.5% sits in the top ten. The sequencing sample was made of sorted CD4+, CD8+, or CD8+CD57+ T cells (not recorded which) from PBMCs. These receptors were obtained from a human donor in good health, serving as a control. The CDR3 runs from the conserved cysteine through the conserved F or W. The order of the fields is D gene, J gene, clone size, V gene, CDR3 protein, CDR3 DNA. The D gene is left open where the match is weak. Clone sizes are given selectively: once, few, many, or a class where the clone is expanded.

TRBD1 | TRBJ2-1 | many | TRBV7-9 | CASSLGTGGSSDPFF | TGTGCCAGCAGCTTAGGGACAGGGGGCTCAAGCGATCCGTTCTTC
NA | TRBJ2-7 | NA | TRBV20-1 | CSASAGTEPRKYF | TGCAGTGCTAGCGCCGGGACGGAGCCGAGGAAATACTTC
NA | TRBJ2-5 | NA | TRBV9 | CASSVAGTTQETQYF | TGTGCCAGCAGCGTAGCTGGGACAACCCAAGAGACCCAGTACTTC
TRBD2 | TRBJ2-7 | NA | TRBV7-8 | CASSSARGAKSETF | TGTGCCAGCAGTTCAGCGCGGGGGGCGAAGTCGGAGACCTTC
NA | TRBJ2-5 | NA | TRBV7-3 | CASSLRGRGGTQYF | TGTGCCAGCAGCTTACGGGGACGGGGCGGGACCCAATACTTC
TRBD1 | TRBJ1-2 | NA | TRBV10-3 | CAISENDRGRSYGYTF | TGTGCCATCAGTGAGAACGACAGGGGGAGGTCCTATGGCTACACCTTC
TRBD2 | TRBJ2-5 | many | TRBV6-1 | CASSEAAAGGQETQYF | TGTGCCAGCAGTGAAGCGGCAGCGGGGGGACAAGAGACCCAGTACTTC
NA | TRBJ1-2 | many | TRBV6-2/TRBV6-3 | CASSTNTAAHTF | TGTGCCAGCAGTACCAACACGGCTGCCCATACCTTC
NA | TRBJ2-5 | NA | TRBV5-1 | CASSQREGAQYF | TGTGCCAGCAGCCAACGGGAGGGGGCGCAGTACTTC
NA | TRBJ1-2 | few | TRBV15 | CATSPVRLQHGYTF | TGTGCCACCAGTCCGGTGAGGCTACAACATGGCTACACCTTC
NA | TRBJ2-5 | NA | TRBV7-2 | CASSFSYEQYFGPYF | NA
TRBD1 | TRBJ1-1 | many | TRBV5-5 | CASSLFLDRERLNTEAFF | TGTGCCAGCAGCTTGTTTTTGGACAGGGAACGTCTGAACACTGAAGCTTTCTTT
NA | TRBJ2-1 | NA | TRBV7-2 | CASSLGADYEKYFFF | TGTGCCAGCAGCTTAGGCGCAGATTACGAGAAGTACTTCTTCTTC
NA | TRBJ1-6 | NA | TRBV5-1 | CASSLDAGKLNSPLHF | TGCGCCAGCAGCTTAGATGCAGGCAAGCTTAATTCACCCCTCCACTTT
NA | TRBJ2-3 | NA | TRBV11-2 | CASSLLDQRTDTQYF | TGTGCCAGCAGCTTATTGGATCAGCGCACAGATACGCAGTATTTT
NA | TRBJ2-2 | NA | TRBV5-1 | CASSLKGRNTGELFF | TGTGCCAGCAGCTTAAAAGGGAGGAACACCGGGGAGCTGTTTTTT
NA | TRBJ1-5 | NA | TRBV2 | CASSLDTSNQPQHF | TGTGCCAGCAGTTTGGACACTAGCAATCAGCCCCAGCATTTT
NA | TRBJ1-6 | NA | TRBV7-9 | CASSVVGAPLHF | TGTGCCAGCAGCGTAGTAGGGGCTCCCCTTCACTTT
NA | TRBJ2-5 | NA | TRBV2 | CASSVGASHETQYF | TGTGCCAGCAGCGTCGGGGCGTCCCACGAGACCCAGTACTTC
TRBD2 | TRBJ2-7 | NA | TRBV7-2 | CASTGGGDSYEQYF | TGTGCCAGCACGGGGGGGGGGGACTCCTACGAGCAGTACTTC
TRBD1 | TRBJ2-7 | NA | TRBV19 | CSSSLTGGGNYEQYF | TGCAGCAGTAGTCTTACAGGGGGCGGCAACTACGAGCAGTACTTC
NA | TRBJ2-6 | NA | TRBV20-1 | CSARDPAYNVLTF | TGCAGTGCTAGAGATCCGGCATACAATGTCCTGACTTTC
TRBD2 | TRBJ2-7 | NA | TRBV10-2 | CASSPLAGGRDEQYF | TGTGCCAGCAGTCCGCTAGCGGGGGGGCGGGATGAGCAGTACTTC
NA | TRBJ2-2 | NA | TRBV7-9 | CASSRTGGMSGALFF | TGTGCCAGCAGCCGGACGGGTGGTATGTCCGGGGCGCTGTTTTTT
NA | TRBJ2-3 | NA | TRBV5-1 | CASSLWGRTVTQYF | TGCGCCAGCAGCTTGTGGGGCCGAACAGTTACGCAGTATTTT
NA | TRBJ2-1 | NA | TRBV10-1 | CATKGGGLLNYNEQFF | TGCGCCACCAAGGGGGGGGGGCTGTTGAACTACAATGAGCAGTTCTTC
TRBD2 | TRBJ2-3 | NA | TRBV2 | CASRKGLADVADMQYF | TGTGCCAGCAGGAAGGGACTAGCCGACGTAGCAGATATGCAGTATTTT
TRBD2 | TRBJ2-5 | many | TRBV7-2 | CASSWGLAWETQYF | TGTGCCAGCAGCTGGGGACTAGCTTGGGAGACCCAGTACTTC
TRBD1 | TRBJ2-3 | NA | TRBV7-2 | CASSMDRATDTQYF | TGTGCCAGCAGCATGGACAGGGCAACAGATACGCAGTATTTT
NA | TRBJ1-6 | once | TRBV7-8 | CATSRGKGGEILTF | TGTGCCACCAGCCGAGGGAAGGGCGGTGAGATCCTCACCTTT
TRBD2 | TRBJ2-3 | once | TRBV7-2 | CASSSLLTSGSEPQYF | TGTGCCAGCAGCTCCCTTCTGACTAGCGGAAGCGAGCCGCAGTATTTT
NA | TRBJ1-5 | many | TRBV19 | CASNLLNQPQHF | TGTGCCAGTAACCTGCTTAATCAGCCCCAGCATTTT
NA | TRBJ1-5 | NA | TRBV7-8 | CASSFTPAASDPHQHF | TGTGCCAGCAGCTTCACACCCGCGGCGTCAGACCCGCACCAGCATTTT
TRBD1 | TRBJ1-5 | NA | TRBV4-1 | CASSQDLTGYQPQHF | TGCGCCAGCAGCCAAGATTTGACAGGGTATCAGCCCCAGCATTTT
NA | TRBJ2-6 | many | TRBV5-1 | CASSLTVARAGANVLTF | TGCGCCAGCAGCTTGACGGTAGCGAGAGCTGGGGCCAACGTCCTGACTTTC
NA | TRBJ2-5 | NA | TRBV18 | CASSPTQGRETQYF | TGTGCCAGCTCACCAACACAGGGCAGAGAGACCCAGTACTTC
TRBD1 | TRBJ2-3 | NA | TRBV7-2 | CASSIDRGLGTNYQYF | TGTGCCAGCAGCATTGACAGGGGGTTGGGGACTAACTATCAGTATTTT
TRBD2 | TRBJ2-7 | NA | TRBV5-8 | CASSCGGDYEQYF | TGTGCCAGCAGCTGCGGGGGGGACTACGAGCAGTACTTC
TRBD1 | TRBJ2-7 | many | TRBV9 | CASSVAGTGGLREQYF | TGTGCCAGCAGCGTAGCCGGGACAGGGGGCCTTCGCGAGCAGTACTTC
NA | TRBJ1-2 | NA | TRBV9 | CASSVSGIVYDF | TGTGCCAGCAGCGTGTCGGGGATAGTCTACGACTTC
NA | TRBJ2-1 | NA | TRBV20-1 | CSAIGGTGGAEQFF | TGCAGTGCTATAGGGGGGACTGGGGGAGCTGAGCAGTTCTTC
NA | TRBJ2-5 | NA | TRBV15 | CATSRGGSGQETQYF | TGTGCCACCAGCAGAGGCGGCAGCGGGCAAGAGACCCAGTACTTC
NA | TRBJ1-1 | many | TRBV27 | CASSTRGGSEAFF | TGTGCCAGCAGTACTCGGGGGGGGTCTGAAGCTTTCTTT
NA | TRBJ2-7 | once | TRBV7-9 | CASSVRRGRESQYYF | TGCGCCAGCAGCGTGAGGCGGGGCCGAGAGTCCCAGTACTACTTC
NA | TRBJ2-6 | NA | TRBV25-1 | CSSSATRQAGANVLTF | TGTTCCAGCAGTGCGACCCGACAGGCTGGGGCCAACGTCCTGACTTTC
NA | TRBJ1-6 | many | TRBV27 | CASSLRRTESPSPLHF | TGTGCCAGCAGTTTACGGAGGACGGAGTCACCCTCACCCCTCCACTTT
NA | TRBJ2-5 | NA | TRBV5-4 | CASSVRGRAQETQYF | TGTGCCAGCAGCGTCCGGGGGCGGGCCCAGGAGACCCAGTACTTC
NA | TRBJ1-1 | NA | TRBV20-1 | CSARGQKTVNTEAFF | TGCAGTGCTAGAGGGCAAAAAACAGTGAACACTGAAGCTTTCTTT
NA | TRBJ1-1 | NA | TRBV5-4 | CASSLVGQRTEAFF | TGTGCCAGCAGCTTGGTGGGTCAGCGCACTGAAGCTTTCTTT
NA | TRBJ1-1 | NA | TRBV7-6 | CASSLTRGSYEQSFF | TGTGCCAGCAGCTTAACCCGGGGCTCCTACGAGCAGTCCTTCTTT
TRBD1 | TRBJ2-7 | few | TRBV6-1 | CASSYSPGQGSYEQYF | TGTGCTAGCAGTTACTCGCCGGGACAGGGATCCTACGAGCAGTACTTC
TRBD1 | TRBJ1-6 | NA | TRBV7-9 | CASSLAGTDSYNSPLHF | TGTGCCAGCAGCTTAGCCGGGACAGACTCCTATAATTCCCCCCTCCACTTT